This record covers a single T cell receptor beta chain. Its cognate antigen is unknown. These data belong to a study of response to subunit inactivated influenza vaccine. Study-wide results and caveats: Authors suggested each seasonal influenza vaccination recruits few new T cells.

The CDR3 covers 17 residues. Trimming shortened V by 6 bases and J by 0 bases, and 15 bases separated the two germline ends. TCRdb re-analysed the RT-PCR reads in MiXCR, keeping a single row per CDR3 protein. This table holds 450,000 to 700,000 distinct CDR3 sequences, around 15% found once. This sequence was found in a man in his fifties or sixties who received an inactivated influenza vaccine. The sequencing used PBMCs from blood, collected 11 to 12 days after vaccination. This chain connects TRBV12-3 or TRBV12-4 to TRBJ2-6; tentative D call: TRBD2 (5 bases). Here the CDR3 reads CASSPTTGFSGANVLTF. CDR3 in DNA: TGTGCCAGCAGCCCAACCACGGGGTTCTCTGGGGCCAACGTCCTGACTTTC.